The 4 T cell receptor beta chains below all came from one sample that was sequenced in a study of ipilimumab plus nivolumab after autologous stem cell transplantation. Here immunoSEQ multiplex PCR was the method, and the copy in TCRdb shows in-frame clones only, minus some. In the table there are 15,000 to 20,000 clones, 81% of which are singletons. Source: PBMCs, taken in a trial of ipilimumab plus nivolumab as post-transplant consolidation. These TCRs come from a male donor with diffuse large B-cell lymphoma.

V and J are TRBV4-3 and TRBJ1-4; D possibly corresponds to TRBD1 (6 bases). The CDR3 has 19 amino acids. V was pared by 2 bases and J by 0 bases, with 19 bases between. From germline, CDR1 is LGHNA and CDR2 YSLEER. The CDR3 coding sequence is TGCGCCAGCAGCCAATTTCAGGGGAACAGGCGAGCAACTAATGAAAAACTGTTTTTT. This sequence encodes CASSQFQGNRRATNEKLFF.

The CDR3 loop reads CASSSQIAGGTDTQYF. In nucleotides, the CDR3 is TGTGCCAGTAGCTCCCAGATAGCGGGGGGCACAGATACGCAGTATTTT. This rearrangement joins TRBV19 to TRBJ2-3; TRBD2 aligns across 9 bases. Germline values: CDR1 LNHDA, CDR2 SQIVND (reference sequence). This CDR3 has 16 amino acids. V gave up 6 bases and J gave up 1 base; unmatched junction bases: 8.

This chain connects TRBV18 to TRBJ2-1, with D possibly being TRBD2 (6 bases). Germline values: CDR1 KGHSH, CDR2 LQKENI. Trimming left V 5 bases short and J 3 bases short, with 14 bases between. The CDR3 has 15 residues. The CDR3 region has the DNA TGTGCCAGCTCAGCATATGGGGGGAACTACAATGAGCAGTTCTTC. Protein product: CASSAYGGNYNEQFF.

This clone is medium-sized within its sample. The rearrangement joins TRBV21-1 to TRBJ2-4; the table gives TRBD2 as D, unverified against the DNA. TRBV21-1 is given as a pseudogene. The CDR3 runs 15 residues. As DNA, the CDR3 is TGTGCCAGCAGCAGGTTAGGAGTTGGCAAAAACATTCAGTACTTC. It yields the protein CASSRLGVGKNIQYF.